The 13 T cell receptor beta chains presented below share a single source sample, sequenced in a study of CD4+ T cells in melanoma. Assay used: immunoSEQ multiplex PCR; TCRdb lists only in-frame clones, some missing. The sample shows about 10,000 clones, approximately 78% of them seen only once. Specimen: cells from a culture (not recorded whether cultured in vitro). These receptors came from a human donor with melanoma.

A single count supports this clone. CDR3 DNA sequence: TGTGCTAGTGGTTTGGTCCTCCGGGACCGAGACTACGAGCAGTACTTC. Translated, it gives CASGLVLRDRDYEQYF. V and J are TRBV12-5 and TRBJ2-7; perhaps D is TRBD1 or TRBD2 (5 bases each). The CDR3 loop spans 16 amino acids. V lost 0 bases and J 3 bases, leaving 15 bases between the germline ends. Per the germline V gene, CDR1 is LGHNT and CDR2 is FRNRAP.

J is TRBJ2-7 and V is TRBV11-3; a possible D gene is TRBD2 (6 bases). This CDR3 region has 13 residues. Trimming cost V 5 bases and J 1 base, with 9 bases left between them. The germline V gene has CDR1 SGHNT and CDR2 YENEEA. The CDR3 spells CASSPRGSYEQYF. Written as DNA, the CDR3 is TGTGCCAGCAGCCCCCGGGGGTCCTACGAGCAGTACTTC. Supplemented by reference TRBV11-3 and TRBJ2-7, the full variable domain reads EAGVVQSPRYKIIEKKQPVAFWCNPISGHNTLYWYLQNLGQGPELLIRYENEEAVDDSQLPKDRFSAERLKGVDSTLKIQPAELGDSAVYLCASSPRGSYEQYFGPGTRLTVT.

This clone was recorded a few times. J is TRBJ1-6 and V is TRBV27, with D hard to call. Germline V gene sequence: CDR1 MNHEY, CDR2 SMNVEV (reference sequence). Trimming left V 10 bases short and J 7 bases short, with 20 bases between. This CDR3 comprises 15 residues. This CDR3 reads CAIDRHWGMNSPLHF. CDR3 coding DNA: TGTGCCATCGACCGCCACTGGGGTATGAATTCACCCCTCCACTTT.

V usage is TRBV20-1 and J usage is TRBJ1-3, with a possible D match to TRBD1 (6 bases). This CDR3 comprises 11 residues. V lost 2 bases to trimming and J lost 13 bases, with 12 bases between them. The germline V gene encodes CDR1 DFQATT and CDR2 SNEGSKA (reference sequence). The CDR3 nucleotides read TGCAGTGCTAGATTAGGACAGAGGATATATTTT. Translating it yields CSARLGQRIYF.

V and J are TRBV4-1 and TRBJ1-3; TRBD1 matches 8 bases. In germline, CDR1 is MGHRA, CDR2 YSYEKL. V shed 4 bases, J shed 4 bases, and the junction held 6 bases outside the gene matches. The CDR3 runs 15 residues. The CDR3 nucleotides are TGCGCCAGCAGCCCGCGACAGGGGATCGGAAACACCATATATTTT. As protein: CASSPRQGIGNTIYF.

The V call is TRBV5-1, the J call TRBJ2-7, with no clear D. CDR1 and CDR2 (germline): SGHRS, YFSETQ. The CDR3 has 14 residues. Trimming shortened V by 2 bases and J by 0 bases, and 9 bases separated the two germline ends. The CDR3 DNA follows: TGCGCCAGCAGCTTTTATGACGGCTCCTACGAGCAGTACTTC. Amino acids: CASSFYDGSYEQYF.

In its sample, this clone was seen a few times. This chain uses TRBV27 with TRBJ1-2; D unresolved. Per the germline V gene, CDR1 is MNHEY and CDR2 is SMNVEV (reference sequence). The CDR3 has 14 residues. Trimming removed 6 bases at V and 5 bases at J, with 16 bases between. CDR3 protein: CASSPRQLGYGYTF. The CDR3 nucleotides are TGTGCCAGCAGCCCTAGGCAGTTAGGGTATGGCTACACCTTC.

V is TRBV4-1 and J is TRBJ1-1, with 7 bases identical to TRBD1. The CDR3 loop spans 14 amino acids. Germline CDR1 MGHRA, CDR2 YSYEKL. The V gene end was trimmed by 2 bases and the J gene end by 7 bases; junction bases not matched to a gene: 7. The CDR3 protein is CASSQPRDRGEAFF. The CDR3 DNA reads TGCGCCAGCAGCCAACCCCGGGACAGAGGTGAAGCTTTCTTT.

The chain combines TRBV30 with TRBJ1-5, with 7 bases lining up with TRBD1. CDR1 and CDR2 (germline): GTSNPN, SVGIG (reference sequence). This CDR3 has 13 residues. V shed 5 bases, J shed 4 bases, and the junction held 5 bases outside the gene matches. CDR3 sequence reads: CAWDRDGNQPQHF. In nucleotides, the CDR3 is TGTGCCTGGGACAGGGATGGGAATCAGCCCCAGCATTTT.

This clone is large by share. This sequence joins TRBV3-1 (or the pseudogene TRBV3-2) and TRBJ1-6; D remains ambiguous. In germline, CDR1 is LGHDT, CDR2 YNNKEL (reference sequence). CDR3 length equals 14 residues. V lost 1 base, J lost 8 bases, and 9 bases lay in between. CDR3 in DNA: TGTGCCAGCAGCCAAGGTACTGGTTATTCACCCCTCCACTTT. This codes for CASSQGTGYSPLHF.

This clone was detected only once. The chain links TRBV6-5 to TRBJ1-1; D perhaps matches TRBD1 (5 bases). This CDR3 has 15 amino acids. The V and J ends lost 4 bases and 2 bases respectively, with 14 bases between them. Germline CDR1 MNHEY, CDR2 SVGAGI. The CDR3 sequence is CASSSPPGRNTEAFF. CDR3 coding DNA: TGTGCCAGCAGTTCACCGCCGGGACGCAACACTGAAGCTTTCTTT.

The DNA of the CDR3 is TGTGCCTGGAGTCCGGACAGGGATCAGCCCCAGCATTTT. This gives the protein CAWSPDRDQPQHF. The chain links TRBV30 to TRBJ1-5; 8 bases are a match to TRBD1. Germline lookup yields CDR1 GTSNPN and CDR2 SVGIG (reference sequence). V was pared by 2 bases and J by 5 bases, with 2 bases of the junction left unmatched. The CDR3 loop spans 13 amino acids. The full variable domain, in which reference TRBV30 and TRBJ1-5 provide the parts outside the CDR3, is SQTIHQWPATLVQPVGSPLSLECTVEGTSNPNLYWYRQAAGRGLQLLFYSVGIGQISSEVPQNLSASRPQDRQFILSSKKLLLSDSGFYLCAWSPDRDQPQHFGDGTRLSIL.

This chain connects TRBV7-8 to TRBJ1-5; perhaps TRBD1 as D (6 bases). Germline CDR1 SGHVS, CDR2 FQNEAQ. CDR3 length: 14 amino acids. V lost 7 bases and J 4 bases, leaving 14 bases between the germline ends. CDR3 nucleotides: TGTGCCAGCACCCGGGGGGGCCCAAATCAGCCCCAGCATTTT. Its protein product is CASTRGGPNQPQHF.